A single sample gave rise to the 16 T cell receptor beta chains below, sequenced in a study of human T cells and chemical hapten exposure (dated by TCRdb to the early 2020s). Unfractionated whole blood was collected in Tempus Blood RNA tubes, and total RNA was extracted from that blood. Library preparation attached unique molecular identifiers to individual cDNA molecules for quantitative, reproducible TCR counting. Using fastp trimming at Q25 and MiXCR clonotype assembly, TCRdb reanalyzed the public sequencing data and kept in-frame beta chains. Rows with one shared CDR3 protein collapse into an entry with the most common genes and DNA. Counted in this sample were 100,000 to 150,000 distinct CDR3 sequences; 8.5% to 9% of them appeared once. The ten largest clones represent 1.2% to 1.5% of the sample. The sequenced sample consisted of whole blood. All receptors come from a human donor in good health. Some clones in this sample may be carry-over from other donors' samples. Donor details come from another sample of the same person, matched by shared clones.

The V and J genes are TRBV9 and TRBJ2-3, with 7 bases lining up with TRBD2. Germline CDR1 SGDLS, CDR2 YYNGEE. V shed 1 base, J shed 0 bases, and the junction held 5 bases outside the gene matches. This CDR3 has 16 amino acids. The CDR3 sequence is CASSVLSRGSTDTQYF. Written as DNA, the CDR3 is TGTGCCAGCAGCGTACTGTCGCGGGGGAGCACAGATACGCAGTATTTT.

This clonotype was detected only a few times. The CDR3 is CASTTDTNTEAFF. Written as DNA, the CDR3 is TGTGCCAGCACCACGGACACGAACACTGAAGCTTTCTTT. This chain connects TRBV6-1 to TRBJ1-1, with D possibly being TRBD1 (5 bases). This CDR3 has 13 amino acids. Germline V gives CDR1 MNHNS, CDR2 SASEGT. Trimming removed 7 bases at V and 1 base at J, with 10 bases between.

For the CDR3, the DNA is TGTGCCACCAGTGATTTACGCTCCCTTGGCGGGGGGGAGAATACCGGGGAGCTGTTTTTT. Translating it yields CATSDLRSLGGGENTGELFF. The V and J genes are TRBV24-1 and TRBJ2-2; TRBD2 matches 9 bases. This CDR3 contains 20 residues. Germline V gene data show CDR1 as KGHDR and CDR2 as SFDVKD. V dropped 1 base and J dropped 5; count of bases not matched to a gene: 16.

This clonotype was counted between two and nine times. This chain joins TRBV6-5 and TRBJ1-5; the D gene is possibly TRBD1 (6 bases). There are 14 residues in the CDR3. The V and J ends lost 2 bases and 4 bases respectively, with 9 bases between them. Germline V lookup: CDR1 MNHEY, CDR2 SVGAGI. The CDR3 sequence: CASSYTQGNQPQHF. CDR3 nucleotide sequence: TGTGCCAGCAGTTACACACAGGGAAATCAGCCCCAGCATTTT.

V gene TRBV29-1 combines with J gene TRBJ2-7; TRBD1 might be the D (5 bases). With 2 bases removed from V and 3 bases from J, the gap between germline ends came to 8 bases. The CDR3 is 12 residues long. Per the germline V gene, CDR1 is SQVTM and CDR2 is ANQGSEA. The CDR3 region has the DNA TGCAGCGTTGAAACGACAGACTACGAGCAGTACTTC. Its translation is CSVETTDYEQYF.

This clonotype was recorded a few times. The chain employs TRBV5-1 and TRBJ2-1, with TRBD2 as a possible D gene (7 bases). This CDR3 is built from 15 residues. Germline assignment: CDR1 SGHRS and CDR2 YFSETQ. Deletions cut 0 bases from V and 8 bases from J, with 15 bases between. The CDR3 DNA is TGCGCCAGCAGCTTGGGTTTAGGGGGGGTCCATGAGCAGTTCTTC. It codes for CASSLGLGGVHEQFF.

There are many counts of this clonotype. This rearrangement joins TRBV2 to TRBJ1-4; D uncertain. With 6 bases removed from V and 4 bases from J, the gap between germline ends came to 12 bases. CDR3 length: 14 residues. Germline loops: CDR1 SNHLY, CDR2 FYNNEI. The CDR3 protein is CASRGNHLNEKLFF. The CDR3 DNA reads as TGTGCCAGCAGAGGGAACCACCTTAATGAAAAACTGTTTTTT.

The chain carries TRBV9 and TRBJ2-7; D is possibly TRBD1 or TRBD2 (5 bases each). The V gene's germline CDR1 is SGDLS and CDR2 YYNGEE. This CDR3 comprises 16 residues. V lost 0 bases and J lost 0, with 13 bases in between. The CDR3 DNA sequence: TGTGCCAGCAGCGTAGGTGGGACCCAGGGCTCCTACGAGCAGTACTTC. Translation gives CASSVGGTQGSYEQYF.

This rearrangement joins TRBV3-1 to TRBJ2-5; the D gene is possibly TRBD2 (5 bases). V lost 4 bases and J lost 0, with 15 bases in between. The CDR3 sequence is 16 residues long. Germline V gene data show CDR1 as LGHDT and CDR2 as YNNKEL (reference sequence). The CDR3 coding sequence is TGTGCCAGCAGCCCCGTTATAGCGATTTACCAAGAGACCCAGTACTTC. Its protein product is CASSPVIAIYQETQYF.

The chain is built from TRBV4-1 and TRBJ2-1; the match to TRBD2 covers 11 bases. The CDR3 spans 18 residues. The trim removed 4 bases at V and 8 bases at J, leaving 16 bases unmatched. Per the germline V gene, CDR1 is MGHRA and CDR2 is YSYEKL. The CDR3 region is CASSPLSTSGVVGDEQFF. The CDR3 nucleotides are TGCGCCAGCAGCCCACTTTCGACTAGCGGGGTGGTTGGGGATGAGCAGTTCTTC.

J is TRBJ2-5 and V is TRBV7-8, with D unclear. There are 14 residues in the CDR3. The germline CDR1 and CDR2 sequences are SGHVS and FQNEAQ. Deletions cut 5 bases from V and 2 bases from J, with 12 bases between. This chain's CDR3 is CASSKGPPQETQYF. In DNA, the CDR3 is TGTGCCAGCAGCAAAGGGCCCCCACAAGAGACCCAGTACTTC.

This clonotype was seen only a few times. V and J are TRBV7-8 and TRBJ1-1, with TRBD1 matching 8 bases. The length of the CDR3 is 17 residues. In germline, CDR1 is SGHVS, CDR2 FQNEAQ. V lost 1 base and J lost 4; bases outside the gene matches: 11. As DNA, the CDR3 is TGTGCCAGCAGCTTAGGATGGCAGGGGGCGCGGGGCACTGAAGCTTTCTTT. It is translated as CASSLGWQGARGTEAFF. The variable domain in full, completed from reference TRBV7-8 and TRBJ1-1, reads GAGVSQSPRYKVAKRGQDVALRCDPISGHVSLFWYQQALGQGPEFLTYFQNEAQLDKSGLPSDRFFAERPEGSVSTLKIQRTQQEDSAVYLCASSLGWQGARGTEAFFGQGTRLTVV.

The J gene is TRBJ2-7, the V gene TRBV12-3 or TRBV12-4; D not resolved. The CDR3 totals 14 residues. V was pared by 1 base and J by 7 bases, with 14 bases between. The CDR3 DNA follows: TGTGCCAGCAGTTTAGTGTCGGCGGCGGCAGAGCAGTACTTC. Its protein product is CASSLVSAAAEQYF.

In its sample, this clonotype was seen a few times. The genes are TRBV5-4 and TRBJ2-1; 8 positions agree with TRBD2. The length of the CDR3 is 17 residues. The junction had 12 bases not matched to a gene; V was cut back by 5 bases and J by 2 bases. Germline V lookup: CDR1 SGHNT, CDR2 YYREEE (reference sequence). CDR3 nucleotide sequence: TGTGCCAGCAGTCCACCCAGCGGGACTAGTGCCTACAATGAGCAGTTCTTC. Translation: CASSPPSGTSAYNEQFF. The complete variable domain, with remaining parts taken from reference TRBV5-4 and TRBJ2-1, reads ETGVTQSPTHLIKTRGQQVTLRCSSQSGHNTVSWYQQALGQGPQFIFQYYREEENGRGNFPPRFSGLQFPNYSSELNVNALELDDSALYLCASSPPSGTSAYNEQFFGPGTRLTVL.

This clonotype was counted only a few times. The chain links TRBV7-9 to TRBJ1-1; no definite D call. CDR1 is SEHNR and CDR2 is FQNEAQ in the germline V gene (reference sequence). The CDR3 is 14 amino acids. The ends were cut back, 1 base at V and 4 bases at J, with 10 bases in the middle. The CDR3 reads CASSLGSATTEAFF. Here the CDR3 DNA reads TGTGCCAGCAGCTTAGGGTCCGCGACCACTGAAGCTTTCTTT.

In this sample, this clonotype turned up a few times. This chain joins TRBV12-3 or TRBV12-4 and TRBJ2-2; the D is unclear. Trimming took off 5 bases at V and 0 bases at J, with 13 bases between the two ends. The CDR3 is 16 amino acids. The CDR3 region is CASSLRQLANTGELFF. Here the CDR3 DNA reads TGTGCCAGCAGTCTCCGACAACTCGCGAACACCGGGGAGCTGTTTTTT.